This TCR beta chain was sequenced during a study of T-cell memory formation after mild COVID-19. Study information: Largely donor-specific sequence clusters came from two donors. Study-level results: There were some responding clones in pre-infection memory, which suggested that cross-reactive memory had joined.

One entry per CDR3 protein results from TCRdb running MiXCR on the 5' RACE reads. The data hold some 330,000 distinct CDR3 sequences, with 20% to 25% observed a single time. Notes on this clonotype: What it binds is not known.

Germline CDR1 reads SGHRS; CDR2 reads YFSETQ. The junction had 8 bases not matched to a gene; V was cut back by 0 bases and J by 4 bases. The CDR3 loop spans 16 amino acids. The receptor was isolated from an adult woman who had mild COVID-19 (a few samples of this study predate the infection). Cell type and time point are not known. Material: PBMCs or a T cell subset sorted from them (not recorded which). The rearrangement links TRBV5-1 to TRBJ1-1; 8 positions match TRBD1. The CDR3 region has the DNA TGCGCCAGCAGCTTGGGGTTTGGGACAGGACTCACTGAAGCTTTCTTT. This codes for CASSLGFGTGLTEAFF.